What follows are 27 T cell receptor beta chains derived from one specimen sequenced in a study of blood T cell repertoires in COVID-19. Here immunoSEQ multiplex PCR was the method, and the copy in TCRdb shows in-frame clones only, minus some. The data show fewer than 350,000 clones, 86% seen once. The sequencing sample was made of peripheral blood. Receptor source: a woman aged 25-40 years with COVID-19, enrolled during active disease.

This rearrangement joins TRBV7-9 to TRBJ1-1, with D maybe TRBD1 (6 bases). This CDR3 contains 13 residues. Germline-derived CDR1 and CDR2 are SEHNR and FQNEAQ (reference sequence). Between the trimmed V and J ends, which lost 5 bases and 7 bases, there was a span of 14 bases. CDR3 sequence: CASSPERGGEAFF. In nucleotides, the CDR3 is TGTGCCAGCAGCCCCGAAAGGGGGGGTGAAGCTTTCTTT.

V and J are TRBV24-1 and TRBJ1-5; D not certain. Germline V gene lookup returns CDR1 KGHDR and CDR2 SFDVKD. This CDR3 has 14 amino acids. The V and J ends lost 2 bases and 5 bases respectively, with 9 bases between them. The CDR3 region has the DNA TGTGCCACCAGTGATTCCGCGGGTTATCAGCCCCAGCATTTT. It encodes CATSDSAGYQPQHF.

The rearrangement joins TRBV3-1 (or the pseudogene TRBV3-2) to TRBJ2-3; TRBD1 matches 7 bases. CDR1 is LGHDT, CDR2 YNNKEL, per germline (reference sequence). This CDR3 is built from 16 residues. V shed 2 bases, J shed 3 bases, and the junction held 8 bases outside the gene matches. The chain's CDR3 is CASSQHRDSHTDTQYF. Written as DNA, the CDR3 is TGTGCCAGCAGCCAACATAGGGACAGCCATACAGATACGCAGTATTTT.

This clone was seen only once. This chain joins TRBV18 and TRBJ1-3; D is possibly TRBD1 (5 bases). The germline CDR1 and CDR2 sequences are KGHSH and LQKENI. The CDR3 loop spans 13 amino acids. V lost 1 base to trimming and J lost 4 bases, with 5 bases between them. CDR3 sequence: CASSPQGGNTIYF. Written as DNA, the CDR3 is TGTGCCAGCTCACCACAGGGGGGAAACACCATATATTTT.

The chain carries TRBV6-6 and TRBJ1-2; the match to TRBD1 covers 10 bases. The CDR3 has 14 residues. With V trimmed by 6 bases and J by 8 bases, 9 bases remained unmatched. From germline, CDR1 is MNHNY and CDR2 SVGAGI (reference sequence). Here the CDR3 DNA reads TGTGCCAGCAGCCCAGACAGGGGGCGGGGAGGCTACACCTTC. It specifies CASSPDRGRGGYTF.

DNA for the CDR3: TGCGCCAGCAGCCAAGAATCTCGACCGGGACAGGGTTCCTACAATGAGCAGTTCTTC. Encoded protein: CASSQESRPGQGSYNEQFF. V is TRBV4-1 and J is TRBJ2-1; 9 bases agree with TRBD1. CDR3 length: 19 residues. CDR1 is MGHRA and CDR2 is YSYEKL in the germline V gene. V lost 0 bases, J lost 1 base, and 10 bases stayed unmatched.

The J gene is TRBJ2-1, the V gene TRBV4-1, with D possibly TRBD2 on 5 matching bases. CDR1 and CDR2 from the germline V gene are MGHRA and YSYEKL. The CDR3 has 14 residues. Trimming removed 1 base at V and 7 bases at J, with 11 bases between. The CDR3 spells CASSQGREMNEQFF. The CDR3 DNA sequence: TGCGCCAGCAGCCAAGGACGGGAAATGAATGAGCAGTTCTTC.

The rearrangement links TRBV6-2 or TRBV6-3 to TRBJ2-7, with no clear D. Germline-derived CDR1 and CDR2 are MNHEY and SVGEGT. The CDR3 loop spans 12 amino acids. V shed 4 bases and J shed 7 bases, with 11 bases lying between them. CDR3 nucleotide sequence: TGTGCCAGCAGTTTTCAGTCTCTGGAGCAGTACTTC. Encoded protein: CASSFQSLEQYF.

J is TRBJ1-1 and V is TRBV14, with D unresolved. The CDR3 totals 12 residues. Germline assignment: CDR1 SGHDN and CDR2 FVKESK. The germline V and J ends were trimmed by 3 bases and 11 bases, with 13 bases remaining between them. CDR3 nucleotide sequence: TGTGCCAGCAGCCAGTCAGGTTTCCGGGCTTTCTTT. It encodes CASSQSGFRAFF.

The chain couples TRBV12-3 or TRBV12-4 to TRBJ2-2; D is possibly TRBD1 (6 bases). Trimming left V 5 bases short and J 8 bases short, with 9 bases between. This CDR3 has 12 amino acids. As DNA, the CDR3 is TGTGCCAGCAGTCTTGGGACAGGGGAGCTGTTTTTT. Translating it yields CASSLGTGELFF.

The chain links TRBV5-6 to TRBJ2-5, with 7 bases matching TRBD1. V shed 0 bases, J shed 4 bases, and the junction held 6 bases outside the gene matches. The germline V gene has CDR1 SGHDT and CDR2 YYEEEE. The CDR3 runs to 15 residues. In DNA, the CDR3 is TGTGCCAGCAGCTTGGGTGCAGGGGGAAGAGAGACCCAGTACTTC. Residues: CASSLGAGGRETQYF. Using reference TRBV5-6 and TRBJ2-5 for the parts outside the CDR3, the full variable domain is DAGVTQSPTHLIKTRGQQVTLRCSPKSGHDTVSWYQQALGQGPQFIFQYYEEEERQRGNFPDRFSGHQFPNYSSELNVNALLLGDSALYLCASSLGAGGRETQYFGPGTRLLVL.

The chain joins TRBV27 to TRBJ1-5; TRBD1 aligns across 11 bases. Unmatched junction bases numbered 13, after V lost 6 bases and J lost 3 bases. This CDR3 has 18 residues. Germline CDR1 and CDR2: MNHEY and SMNVEV (reference sequence). The CDR3 bases are TGTGCCAGCAGCCCTCGGACAGGGGGCTTAGCGGACAATCAGCCCCAGCATTTT. Translation: CASSPRTGGLADNQPQHF.

V gene TRBV9 combines with J gene TRBJ2-3; 12 bases align to TRBD2. V lost 3 bases to trimming and J lost 5 bases; unmatched junction nucleotides: 7. There are 16 residues in the CDR3. Germline CDR1 reads SGDLS; CDR2 reads YYNGEE. The DNA for the CDR3 is TGTGCCAGCAGCGCGCTAGCGGGGGGGCCGGAAGATACGCAGTATTTT. This gives the protein CASSALAGGPEDTQYF.

This sequence joins TRBV7-9 and TRBJ1-2; maybe TRBD1 (5 bases). Trimming removed 5 bases at V and 1 base at J, with 17 bases between. The germline CDR1 and CDR2 sequences are SEHNR and FQNEAQ (reference sequence). This CDR3 has 16 residues. This chain's CDR3 is CASSPRRLRGNYGYTF. The CDR3 bases are TGTGCCAGCAGCCCACGGCGCCTAAGGGGTAACTATGGCTACACCTTC.

The V gene is TRBV15, the J gene TRBJ2-7; TRBD2 matches at 8 bases. CDR1 is LNHNV, CDR2 YYDKDF, per germline (reference sequence). The CDR3 consists of 15 residues. V shed 4 bases and J 5 bases; nucleotides not matched to a gene: 10. The CDR3: CATSTRTSLPHEQYF. The CDR3 DNA reads TGTGCCACCAGCACTCGGACTAGCCTTCCCCACGAGCAGTACTTC.

This clone was picked up a small number of times. The chain couples TRBV5-5 to TRBJ2-5; 12 positions agree with TRBD1. Germline V gene lookup returns CDR1 SGHKS and CDR2 YYEKEE (reference sequence). The length of the CDR3 is 15 residues. Trimming took 4 bases from V and 5 from J; bases not matched to a gene: 6. The CDR3 region has the DNA TGTGCCAGCAGCAGGGACAGGGGGCGGAGGGAGACCCAGTACTTC. Its protein product is CASSRDRGRRETQYF.

The chain is built from TRBV27 and TRBJ1-1; a weak D match, TRBD1 (6 bases). The CDR3 has 14 residues. Germline CDR1 reads MNHEY; CDR2 reads SMNVEV (reference sequence). Trimming left V 8 bases short and J 5 bases short, with 18 bases between. The CDR3 protein is CASSRGRGKTEAFF. CDR3 nucleotide sequence: TGTGCCAGCTCTAGGGGCAGGGGAAAAACTGAAGCTTTCTTT.

This rearrangement joins TRBV6-6 to TRBJ2-7; 9 nucleotides agree with TRBD2. The germline CDR1 and CDR2 sequences are MNHNY and SVGAGI (reference sequence). The CDR3 loop spans 17 amino acids. V dropped 5 bases and J dropped 3; count of bases not matched to a gene: 14. CDR3 in DNA: TGTGCCAGCAGTCCAACCTCGGCGGGGGGGCCTCACTACGAGCAGTACTTC. This encodes CASSPTSAGGPHYEQYF.

V gene TRBV11-2 combines with J gene TRBJ2-1, with 13 bases fitting TRBD2. CDR1 SGHAT and CDR2 FQNNGV come from the germline V gene. The CDR3 sequence is 16 residues long. With 5 bases clipped from V and 10 bases from J, the junction kept 11 bases outside the gene matches. CDR3 DNA sequence: TGTGCCAGCAGCCCAACCGGGACTAGCGGGGAGGGGGAGCAGTTCTTC. This gives the protein CASSPTGTSGEGEQFF.

The chain recombines TRBV20-1 with TRBJ1-4; the D gene is possibly TRBD1 (6 bases). CDR3 length equals 14 residues. V was clipped by 3 bases and J by 5 bases, with 13 bases between them. CDR1 DFQATT and CDR2 SNEGSKA come from the germline V gene (reference sequence). The CDR3 reads CSASWVQGNEKLFF. The CDR3 DNA reads TGCAGTGCTAGTTGGGTACAGGGAAATGAAAAACTGTTTTTT.

As for this clone: A much larger clone sits a single nucleotide away, making a read error possible. The rearrangement uses TRBV27 and TRBJ1-1; 7 bases match TRBD1. The V segment lost 4 bases and the J segment 1 base; nucleotides outside the gene matches: 0. Germline assignment: CDR1 MNHEY and CDR2 SMNVEV (reference sequence). The CDR3 length is 13 residues. CDR3 in amino acids: CASSWTGNTEAFF. The CDR3 bases are TGTGCCAGCAGTTGGACAGGGAACACTGAAGCTTTCTTT.

The V call is TRBV19, the J call TRBJ2-1; 12 bases line up with TRBD1. CDR3 size: 16 residues. Per the germline V gene, CDR1 is LNHDA and CDR2 is SQIVND (reference sequence). After removal of 6 bases from V and 3 bases from J, the junction contained 6 bases not matched to a gene. DNA for the CDR3: TGTGCCAGTAGGCCCGGGACAGGGGGCTTCTACAATGAGCAGTTCTTC. Translated: CASRPGTGGFYNEQFF. Variable domain in full (rest from reference TRBV19 and TRBJ2-1): DGGITQSPKYLFRKEGQNVTLSCEQNLNHDAMYWYRQDPGQGLRLIYYSQIVNDFQKGDIAEGYSVSREKKESFPLTVTSAQKNPTAFYLCASRPGTGGFYNEQFFGPGTRLTVL.

This clone was observed once. The chain joins TRBV11-3 to TRBJ2-3; 8 bases map to TRBD2. The V gene's germline CDR1 is SGHNT and CDR2 YENEEA. The CDR3 is 13 amino acids. V lost 2 bases, J lost 9 bases, and 4 bases stayed unmatched. This CDR3 is CASSLTLAGTQYF. The CDR3 DNA reads as TGTGCCAGCAGCTTAACCTTAGCGGGGACGCAGTATTTT. The full variable domain, its missing parts supplied by reference TRBV11-3 and TRBJ2-3, is EAGVVQSPRYKIIEKKQPVAFWCNPISGHNTLYWYLQNLGQGPELLIRYENEEAVDDSQLPKDRFSAERLKGVDSTLKIQPAELGDSAVYLCASSLTLAGTQYFGPGTRLTVL.

The chain recombines TRBV6-5 with TRBJ1-2; possible D gene TRBD1, 6 bases. The germline V and J ends were trimmed by 0 bases and 6 bases, with 11 bases remaining between them. CDR1 MNHEY and CDR2 SVGAGI come from the germline V gene. CDR3 length: 14 amino acids. CDR3 nucleotide sequence: TGTGCCAGCAGTTACTCTCTAGGGGGTGATGGCTACACCTTC. Its translation is CASSYSLGGDGYTF.

The chain has TRBV6-4 and TRBJ1-2; TRBD1 aligns across 7 bases. J gave up 7 bases and V 6 bases, and 5 bases lay outside the gene matches. Germline V gives CDR1 MRHNA, CDR2 SNTAGT. CDR3 length: 12 residues. CDR3 residues: CASRGTAGGYTF. DNA of the CDR3: TGTGCCAGCAGGGGGACAGCCGGTGGCTACACCTTC.

The V call is TRBV3-1 (or the pseudogene TRBV3-2), the J call TRBJ2-5; 9 bases are shared with TRBD2. J gave up 4 bases and V 0 bases, and 6 bases lay outside the gene matches. The V gene's germline CDR1 is LGHDT and CDR2 YNNKEL (reference sequence). The CDR3 runs 16 residues. In nucleotides, the CDR3 is TGTGCCAGCAGCCAAGATCTCTCAGCGGGGGGAGAGACCCAGTACTTC. Protein: CASSQDLSAGGETQYF.

The rearrangement uses TRBV12-5 and TRBJ2-7; TRBD1 matches at 7 bases. V was pared by 1 base and J by 12 bases, with 12 bases of the junction left unmatched. This CDR3 spans 14 amino acids. Germline values: CDR1 LGHNT, CDR2 FRNRAP. CDR3: CASGLAGQMTKGYF. Written as DNA, the CDR3 is TGTGCTAGTGGTTTGGCGGGACAGATGACAAAGGGGTACTTC.